The entry below describes one T cell receptor beta chain. The treatment was: around 19 received Ad26.COV2.S at low or high dose, single or two shots; roughly 5 received placebo; per-sample allocation not given. It was on day 63 after the first vaccine or placebo injection that samples were taken. This entry is derived from a study of Ad26.COV2.S vaccination and SARS-CoV-2 variants. Study information: Once or twice, 56 days apart, Ad26.COV2.S was delivered intramuscularly.

Using immunoSEQ multiplex PCR, the repertoire was profiled, and TCRdb retains in-frame clones only, with some absent. The sample includes about half a million clones, around 89% of them seen just once. This CDR3 is built from 12 residues. Germline assignment: CDR1 SEHNR and CDR2 FQNEAQ (reference sequence). Trimming took 4 bases from V and 6 from J, leaving 10 bases between them. The chain combines TRBV7-9 with TRBJ2-7; a possible D gene is TRBD1 (5 bases). The source was peripheral blood, collected in a trial of Ad26.COV2.S vaccine versus placebo. This receptor was taken from a person between 18 and 59 years old who received the Ad26.COV2.S COVID-19 vaccine or a placebo. The CDR3 nucleotides are TGTGCCAGCAGCTCAGGTAGGGGCGAGCAGTACTTC. This translates into CASSSGRGEQYF.